Listed here are 12 T cell receptor beta chains from one sample, sequenced in a study of blood T cell repertoires in COVID-19. Assay used: immunoSEQ multiplex PCR; TCRdb lists only in-frame clones, some missing. Of roughly 18,000 clones in the sample, 75% to 90% were seen once. The sample taken for sequencing was peripheral blood. Source of these receptors: a man aged 80 or over with acute or convalescent COVID-19.

The J gene is TRBJ2-7, the V gene TRBV9; 8 positions match TRBD1. The CDR3 has 14 residues. Germline assignment: CDR1 SGDLS and CDR2 YYNGEE. V lost 0 bases, J lost 6 bases, and 5 bases stayed unmatched. The CDR3 reads CASSVGQGNREQYF. Here the CDR3 DNA reads TGTGCCAGCAGCGTAGGACAGGGGAACCGCGAGCAGTACTTC.

The chain joins TRBV24-1 to TRBJ2-1; no clear D gene. This CDR3 has 14 amino acids. Looked up from germline, CDR1 is KGHDR and CDR2 is SFDVKD. Trimming left V 1 base short and J 9 bases short, with 12 bases between. In nucleotides, the CDR3 is TGTGCCACCAGTGATTTAAACCCCGGCGGTGAGCAGTTCTTC. Protein product: CATSDLNPGGEQFF.

V gene TRBV5-1 combines with J gene TRBJ1-2; no reliable D call. This CDR3 has 13 residues. CDR1 and CDR2 (germline): SGHRS, YFSETQ. The V end was cut by 0 bases, the J end by 4 bases, with 7 bases between. DNA of the CDR3: TGCGCCAGCAGCTTGGGAGAGTCCTATGGCTACACCTTC. It yields the protein CASSLGESYGYTF.

The J gene is TRBJ1-6, the V gene TRBV4-1; D might be TRBD1 (5 bases). With 4 bases removed from V and 0 bases from J, the gap between germline ends came to 10 bases. The CDR3 totals 16 residues. Germline loops: CDR1 MGHRA, CDR2 YSYEKL. In DNA, the CDR3 is TGCGCCAGCAGCCGGGGCAGTTCCTCCTATAATTCACCCCTCCACTTT. Its protein product is CASSRGSSSYNSPLHF.

The rearrangement links TRBV9 to TRBJ2-4; a possible D gene is TRBD2 (7 bases). The CDR3 contains 14 residues. CDR1 and CDR2 (germline): SGDLS, YYNGEE. V lost 0 bases, J lost 7 bases, and 11 bases lay in between. The CDR3, as DNA: TGTGCCAGCAGCGTAGCAGGGGAGGGGAACATTCAGTACTTC. It encodes CASSVAGEGNIQYF.

The chain uses TRBV29-1 and TRBJ1-5; D is possibly TRBD1 (5 bases). This CDR3 has 13 amino acids. Trimming left V 6 bases short and J 5 bases short, with 14 bases between. Germline V gives CDR1 SQVTM, CDR2 ANQGSEA. The CDR3 sequence: CSVNTGVDQPQHF. Here the CDR3 DNA reads TGCAGCGTCAACACAGGTGTGGATCAGCCCCAGCATTTT.

CDR3 sequence: CASSLVGRGLDTQYF. CDR3 bases: TGTGCCAGCAGTTTGGTGGGCAGGGGGCTAGATACGCAGTATTTT. J is TRBJ2-3 and V is TRBV6-5; 8 bases match TRBD1. J gave up 5 bases and V 4 bases, and 8 bases lay outside the gene matches. Germline lookup yields CDR1 MNHEY and CDR2 SVGAGI. CDR3 size: 15 residues.

The chain carries TRBV6-2 or TRBV6-3 and TRBJ2-1; the match to TRBD1 covers 8 bases. The V gene's germline CDR1 is MNHEY and CDR2 SVGEGT. This CDR3 contains 15 residues. V dropped 2 bases and J dropped 7; count of bases not matched to a gene: 7. CDR3 loop: CASSYRQGAGNEQFF. The CDR3 region has the DNA TGTGCCAGCAGTTACCGCCAGGGGGCGGGAAATGAGCAGTTCTTC.

The gene calls are TRBV4-2 and TRBJ1-2; 7 positions agree with TRBD1. Unmatched junction bases numbered 6, after V lost 0 bases and J lost 2 bases. The CDR3 totals 16 residues. Germline loops: CDR1 LGHNA, CDR2 YNFKEQ. CDR3 nucleotides: TGTGCCAGCAGCCAAGATTACGGGACAGCGAACTATGGCTACACCTTC. This gives the protein CASSQDYGTANYGYTF.

This sequence joins TRBV4-2 and TRBJ2-6; the D gene is possibly TRBD2 (6 bases). This CDR3 comprises 16 residues. Germline V gene data show CDR1 as LGHNA and CDR2 as YNFKEQ. V was clipped by 4 bases and J by 0 bases, with 10 bases between them. CDR3 nucleotides: TGTGCCAGCAGCCTGGACGGGAGCTCTGGGGCCAACGTCCTGACTTTC. Translated: CASSLDGSSGANVLTF.

This rearrangement joins TRBV24-1 to TRBJ1-1; a possible D gene is TRBD1 (5 bases). CDR1 is KGHDR, CDR2 SFDVKD, per germline. CDR3 size: 15 residues. Trimming left V 3 bases short and J 1 base short, with 11 bases between. DNA for the CDR3: TGTGCCACCAGTGATGCGGGGGATGCGAACACTGAAGCTTTCTTT. This encodes CATSDAGDANTEAFF.

This clone turned up a few times. The chain combines TRBV4-1 with TRBJ2-3, with D possibly TRBD2 on 6 matching bases. Deletions cut 0 bases from V and 2 bases from J, with 12 bases between. Germline loops: CDR1 MGHRA, CDR2 YSYEKL. The CDR3 has 16 amino acids. In DNA, the CDR3 is TGCGCCAGCAGCCAAGAAAGGTGGGGGGACACAGATACGCAGTATTTT. It yields the protein CASSQERWGDTDTQYF.